This TCR beta chain emerged from a study of shared clonotypes between healthy human individuals. CDR1 and CDR2 from the germline V gene are SGHAT and FQNNGV. V shed 0 bases and J shed 4 bases, with 10 bases lying between them. The CDR3 is made up of 15 amino acids. Clones were sequenced by immunoSEQ multiplex PCR, and TCRdb holds only the in-frame ones, with some missing. This sample has roughly 200,000 clones, with roughly 70% found just once. The rearrangement links TRBV11-2 to TRBJ2-1, with no clear D. Sequencing input: memory CD4+ T cells sorted from blood. Sample subset: CD45RA-negative fraction. This TCR was sampled from a man in his thirties or forties in good health. The CDR3 DNA reads TGTGCCAGCAGCTTAGAGATGGCTACGTACAATGAGCAGTTCTTC. This sequence encodes CASSLEMATYNEQFF.